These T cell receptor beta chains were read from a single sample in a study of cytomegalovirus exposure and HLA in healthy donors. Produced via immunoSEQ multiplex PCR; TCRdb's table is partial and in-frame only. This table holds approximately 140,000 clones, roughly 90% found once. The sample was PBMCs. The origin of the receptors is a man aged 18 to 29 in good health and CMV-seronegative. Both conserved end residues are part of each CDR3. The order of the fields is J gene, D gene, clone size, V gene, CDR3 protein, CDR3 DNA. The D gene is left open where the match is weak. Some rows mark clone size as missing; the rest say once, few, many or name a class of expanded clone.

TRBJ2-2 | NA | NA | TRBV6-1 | CASSERTLTGELFF | TGTGCCAGCAGTGAACGGACTTTAACCGGGGAGCTGTTTTTT
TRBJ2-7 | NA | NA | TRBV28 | CASSLLTVGGEQYF | TGTGCCAGCAGTTTATTGACAGTTGGTGGGGAGCAGTACTTC
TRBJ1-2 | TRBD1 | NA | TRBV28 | CASSRDSLVNYGYTF | TGTGCCAGCAGTCGGGACAGTTTGGTTAACTATGGCTACACCTTC
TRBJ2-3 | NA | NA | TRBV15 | CATSRVGGTDTQYF | TGTGCCACCAGCAGGGTCGGGGGCACAGATACGCAGTATTTT
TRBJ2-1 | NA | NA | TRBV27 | CASSSGGPYNEQFF | TGTGCCAGCAGTTCCGGGGGGCCCTACAATGAGCAGTTCTTC
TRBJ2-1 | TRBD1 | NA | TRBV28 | CASSYPDRVNEQFF | TGTGCCAGCAGTTACCCTGACAGGGTCAATGAGCAGTTCTTC
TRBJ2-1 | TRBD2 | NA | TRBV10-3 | CAISGSGTSGRVEQFF | TGTGCCATCAGTGGGTCCGGGACTAGCGGGAGGGTTGAGCAGTTCTTC
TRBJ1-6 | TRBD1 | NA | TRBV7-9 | CASSPPGQGNSPLHF | TGTGCCAGCAGCCCACCGGGACAGGGGAATTCACCCCTCCACTTT
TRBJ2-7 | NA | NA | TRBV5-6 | CASSRTTVFRSYEQYF | TGTGCCAGCAGCCGAACGACAGTTTTCCGTTCCTACGAGCAGTACTTC
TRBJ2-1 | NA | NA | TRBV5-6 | CASSLTRGFHEQFF | TGTGCCAGCAGCCTTACTAGAGGCTTTCATGAGCAGTTCTTC
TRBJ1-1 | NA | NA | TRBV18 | CASSPRDSQNTEAFF | TGTGCCAGCTCACCCCGGGACTCTCAGAACACTGAAGCTTTCTTT
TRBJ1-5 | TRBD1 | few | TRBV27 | CASSLSGDRGSNQPQHF | TGTGCCAGCAGTTTATCGGGGGACAGAGGTAGCAATCAGCCCCAGCATTTT
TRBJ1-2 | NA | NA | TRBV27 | CASSYSRGGGYTF | TGTGCCAGCAGTTATAGCAGGGGCGGGGGCTACACCTTC
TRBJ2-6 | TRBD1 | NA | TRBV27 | CASSYIGAGQGAQGANVLTF | TGTGCCAGCAGTTATATAGGGGCGGGGCAGGGGGCGCAAGGGGCCAACGTCCTGACTTTC
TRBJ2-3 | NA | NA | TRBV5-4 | CASSLSFWQGGTDTQYF | TGTGCCAGCAGCTTGTCATTCTGGCAGGGGGGAACAGATACGCAGTATTTT
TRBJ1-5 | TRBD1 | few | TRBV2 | CASSDREGQPQHF | TGTGCCAGCAGCGACAGGGAAGGGCAGCCCCAGCATTTT
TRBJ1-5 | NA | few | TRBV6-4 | CASSEAGESQPQHF | TGTGCCAGCAGTGAGGCGGGAGAAAGTCAGCCCCAGCATTTT
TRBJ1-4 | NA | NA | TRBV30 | CAWSVDSNEKLFF | TGTGCCTGGAGTGTAGACAGTAATGAAAAACTGTTTTTT
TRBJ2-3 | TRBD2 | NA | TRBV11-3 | CASSLGLARSTDTQYF | TGTGCCAGCAGCCTCGGACTAGCGAGGTCCACAGATACGCAGTATTTT
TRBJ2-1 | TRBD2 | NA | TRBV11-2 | CASSWGLVHEQFF | TGTGCCAGCAGCTGGGGACTAGTCCATGAGCAGTTCTTC
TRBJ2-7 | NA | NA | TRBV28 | CASRRGAYEQYF | TGTGCCAGCAGACGGGGGGCATACGAGCAGTACTTC
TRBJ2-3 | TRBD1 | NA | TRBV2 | CASGWGQGSTDTQYF | TGTGCCAGCGGATGGGGACAGGGTAGCACAGATACGCAGTATTTT
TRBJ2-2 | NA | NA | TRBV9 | CASSVVAGNTGELFF | TGTGCCAGCAGCGTAGTGGCGGGCAACACCGGGGAGCTGTTTTTT
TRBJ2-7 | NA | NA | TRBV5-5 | CASSISMSYEQYF | TGTGCCAGCAGCATTAGTATGAGCTACGAGCAGTACTTC
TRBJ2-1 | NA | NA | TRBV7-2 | CASRYAPEIPGEQFF | TGTGCCAGCAGATATGCCCCCGAGATCCCCGGTGAGCAGTTCTTC
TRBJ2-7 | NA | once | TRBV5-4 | CASSAANPRGYYYEQYF | TGTGCCAGCAGCGCCGCTAATCCACGGGGGTACTACTACGAGCAGTACTTC
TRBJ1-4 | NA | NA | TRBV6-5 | CASSYRTANEKLFF | TGTGCCAGCAGTTACAGGACAGCAAATGAAAAACTGTTTTTT